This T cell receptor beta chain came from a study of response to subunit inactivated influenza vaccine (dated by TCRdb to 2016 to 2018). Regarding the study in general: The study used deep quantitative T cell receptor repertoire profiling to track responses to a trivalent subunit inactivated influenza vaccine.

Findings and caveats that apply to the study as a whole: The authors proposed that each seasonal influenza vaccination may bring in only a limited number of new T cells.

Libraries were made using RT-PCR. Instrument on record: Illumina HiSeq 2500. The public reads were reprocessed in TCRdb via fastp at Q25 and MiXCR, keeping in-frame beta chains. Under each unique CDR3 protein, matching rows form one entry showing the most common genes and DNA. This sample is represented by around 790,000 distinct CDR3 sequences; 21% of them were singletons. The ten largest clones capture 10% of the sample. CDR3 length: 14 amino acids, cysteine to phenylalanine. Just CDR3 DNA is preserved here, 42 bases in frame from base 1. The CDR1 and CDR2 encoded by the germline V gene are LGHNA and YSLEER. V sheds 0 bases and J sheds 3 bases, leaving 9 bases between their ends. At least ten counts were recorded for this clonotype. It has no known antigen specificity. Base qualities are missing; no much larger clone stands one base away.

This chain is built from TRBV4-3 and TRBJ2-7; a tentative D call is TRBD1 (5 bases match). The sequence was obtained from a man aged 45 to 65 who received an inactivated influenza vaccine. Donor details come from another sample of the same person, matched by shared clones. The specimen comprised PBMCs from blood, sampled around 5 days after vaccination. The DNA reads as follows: TGCGCCAGCAGCCAAGAGCAGGGATTCTACGAGCAGTACTTC. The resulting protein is CASSQEQGFYEQYF.